This TCR beta chain was captured by sequencing in a study of blood T cell repertoires in COVID-19. On the study more broadly: The United States, Italy and Spain provided the acute and convalescent COVID-19 samples.

Profiled with immunoSEQ multiplex PCR; TCRdb holds only in-frame clones, not every one. Among 200,000 to 300,000 clones listed, approximately 90% were seen once. Individuals drawn from 24 US areas were about 18 to 90 years old. This TCR came from a woman aged 40 to 55 with acute COVID-19. The material sequenced was PBMCs or T cells enriched from blood (not recorded which).

CDR3 protein: CASSPAFRRGGVNEQFF. For the CDR3, the DNA is TGTGCCAGCAGCCCCGCCTTTAGACGGGGGGGCGTCAATGAGCAGTTCTTC. This chain links TRBV7-8 with TRBJ2-1; 8 positions agree with TRBD2. CDR1 SGHVS and CDR2 FQNEAQ come from the germline V gene. The CDR3 is made up of 17 amino acids. V shed 5 bases and J 6 bases; nucleotides not matched to a gene: 15.